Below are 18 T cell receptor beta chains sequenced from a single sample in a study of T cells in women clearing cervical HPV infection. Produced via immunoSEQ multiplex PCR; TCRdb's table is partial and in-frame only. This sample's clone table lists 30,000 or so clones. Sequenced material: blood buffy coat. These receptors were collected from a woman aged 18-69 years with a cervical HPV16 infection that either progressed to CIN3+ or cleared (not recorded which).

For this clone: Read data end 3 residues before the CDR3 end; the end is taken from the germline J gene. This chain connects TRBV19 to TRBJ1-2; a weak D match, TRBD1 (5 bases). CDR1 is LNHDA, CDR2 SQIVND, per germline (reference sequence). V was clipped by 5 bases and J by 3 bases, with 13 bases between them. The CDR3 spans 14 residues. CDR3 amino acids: CASSYSGRDYGYTF. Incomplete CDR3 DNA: TGTGCCAGTAGTTATTCAGGGCGCGACTATGGC.

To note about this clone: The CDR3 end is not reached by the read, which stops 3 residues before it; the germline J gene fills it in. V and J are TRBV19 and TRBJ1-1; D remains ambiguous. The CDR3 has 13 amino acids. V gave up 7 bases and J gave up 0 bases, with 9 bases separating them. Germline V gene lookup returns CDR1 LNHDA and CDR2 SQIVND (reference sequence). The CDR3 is CASKGRLNTEAFF. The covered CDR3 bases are TGTGCCAGTAAAGGCCGATTGAACACTGAA.

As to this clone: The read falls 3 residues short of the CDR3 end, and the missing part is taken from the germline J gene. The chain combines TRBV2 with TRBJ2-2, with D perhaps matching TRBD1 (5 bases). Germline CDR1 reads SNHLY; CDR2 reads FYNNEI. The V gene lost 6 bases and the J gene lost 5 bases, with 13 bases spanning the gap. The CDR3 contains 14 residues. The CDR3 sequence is CASSRASRTGELFF. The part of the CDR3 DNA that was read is TGTGCCAGCAGCAGGGCCTCGCGGACCGGGGAG.

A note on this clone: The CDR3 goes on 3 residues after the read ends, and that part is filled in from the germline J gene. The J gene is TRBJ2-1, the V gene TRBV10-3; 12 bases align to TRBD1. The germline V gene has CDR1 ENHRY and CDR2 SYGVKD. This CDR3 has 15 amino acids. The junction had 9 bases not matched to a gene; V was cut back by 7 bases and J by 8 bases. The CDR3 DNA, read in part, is TGTGCCATCAACCTTCGGGACAGGGGGCACGATGAG. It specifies CAINLRDRGHDE. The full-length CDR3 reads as CAINLRDRGHDEQFF.

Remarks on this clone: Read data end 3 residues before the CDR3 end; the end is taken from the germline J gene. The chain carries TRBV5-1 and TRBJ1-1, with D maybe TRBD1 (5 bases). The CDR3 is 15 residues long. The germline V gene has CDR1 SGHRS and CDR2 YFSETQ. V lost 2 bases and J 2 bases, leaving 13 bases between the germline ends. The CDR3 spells CASSLWGEVNTEAFF. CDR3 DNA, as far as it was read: TGCGCCAGCAGCTTATGGGGGGAGGTAAACACTGAA.

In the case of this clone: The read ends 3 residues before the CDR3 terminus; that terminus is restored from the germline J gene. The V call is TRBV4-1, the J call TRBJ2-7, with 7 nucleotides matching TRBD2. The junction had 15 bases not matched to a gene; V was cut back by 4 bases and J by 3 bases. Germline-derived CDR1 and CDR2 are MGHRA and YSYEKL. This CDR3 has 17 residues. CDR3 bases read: TGCGCCAGCAGCCCGACTGAGAGTAGCGGGTTAATCTACGAG. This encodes CASSPTESSGLIYE. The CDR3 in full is CASSPTESSGLIYEQYF.

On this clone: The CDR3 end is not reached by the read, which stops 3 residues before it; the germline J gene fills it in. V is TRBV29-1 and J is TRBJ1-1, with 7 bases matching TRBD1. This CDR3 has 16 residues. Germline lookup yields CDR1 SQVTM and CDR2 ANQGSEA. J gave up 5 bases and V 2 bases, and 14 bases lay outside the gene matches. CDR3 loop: CSVEQYRTGLRTEAFF. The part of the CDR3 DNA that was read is TGCAGCGTTGAACAATATCGGACAGGTTTGAGGACTGAA.

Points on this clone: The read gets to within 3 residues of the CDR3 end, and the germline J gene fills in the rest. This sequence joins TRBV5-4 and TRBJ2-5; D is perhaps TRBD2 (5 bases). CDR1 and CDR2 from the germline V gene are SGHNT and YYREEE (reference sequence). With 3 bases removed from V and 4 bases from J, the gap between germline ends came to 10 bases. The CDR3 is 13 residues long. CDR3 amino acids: CASSSTRGETQYF. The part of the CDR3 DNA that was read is TGTGCCAGCAGCTCTACACGGGGAGAGACC.

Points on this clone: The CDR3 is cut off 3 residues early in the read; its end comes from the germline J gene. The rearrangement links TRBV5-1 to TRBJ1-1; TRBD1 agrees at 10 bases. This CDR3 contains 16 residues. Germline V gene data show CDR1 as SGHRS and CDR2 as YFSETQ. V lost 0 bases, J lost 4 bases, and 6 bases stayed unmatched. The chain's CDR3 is CASSLETGGLGTEAFF. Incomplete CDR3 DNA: TGCGCCAGCAGCTTGGAGACAGGGGGCTTAGGCACTGAA.

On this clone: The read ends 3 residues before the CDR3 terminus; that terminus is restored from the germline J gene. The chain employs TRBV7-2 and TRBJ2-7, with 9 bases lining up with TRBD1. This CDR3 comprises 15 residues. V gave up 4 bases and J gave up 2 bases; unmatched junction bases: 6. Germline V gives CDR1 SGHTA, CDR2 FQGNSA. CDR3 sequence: CASSSRDRDPYEQYF. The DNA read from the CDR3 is TGTGCCAGCAGCTCCCGGGACAGGGACCCCTACGAG.

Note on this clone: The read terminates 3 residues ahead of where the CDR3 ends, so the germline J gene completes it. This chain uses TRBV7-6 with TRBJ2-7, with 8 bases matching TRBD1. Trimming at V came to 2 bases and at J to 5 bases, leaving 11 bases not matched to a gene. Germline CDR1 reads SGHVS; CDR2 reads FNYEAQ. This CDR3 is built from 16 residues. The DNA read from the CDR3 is TGTGCCAGCAGCTTATCCTACGACAGGGGAATCCACGAG. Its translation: CASSLSYDRGIHE. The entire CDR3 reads CASSLSYDRGIHEQYF. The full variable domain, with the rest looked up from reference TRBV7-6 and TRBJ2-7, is GAGVSQSPRYKVTKRGQDVALRCDPISGHVSLYWYRQALGQGPEFLTYFNYEAQQDKSGLPNDRFSAERPEGSISTLTIQRTEQRDSAMYRCASSLSYDRGIHEQYFGPGTRLTVT.

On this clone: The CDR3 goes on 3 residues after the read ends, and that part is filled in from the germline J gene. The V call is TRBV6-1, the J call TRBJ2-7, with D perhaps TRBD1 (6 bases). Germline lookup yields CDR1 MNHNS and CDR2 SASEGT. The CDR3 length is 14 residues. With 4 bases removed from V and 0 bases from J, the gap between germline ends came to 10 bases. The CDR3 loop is CASSASTGSYEQYF. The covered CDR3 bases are TGTGCCAGCAGTGCGTCGACAGGCTCCTACGAG.

Incomplete CDR3 DNA: TGTGCCAGTAGTAATGGCCCGGGGAATCTCGGGGAG. Translation gives CASSNGPGNLGE. The CDR3 reads in full as CASSNGPGNLGELFF. This chain joins TRBV19 and TRBJ2-2; D perhaps matches TRBD2 (5 bases). Read data end 3 residues before the CDR3 end; the end is taken from the germline J gene. The CDR3 spans 15 residues. V lost 4 bases, J lost 7 bases, and 16 bases lay in between. Germline assignment: CDR1 LNHDA and CDR2 SQIVND (reference sequence). Full variable domain (rest looked up from reference TRBV19 and TRBJ2-2): DGGITQSPKYLFRKEGQNVTLSCEQNLNHDAMYWYRQDPGQGLRLIYYSQIVNDFQKGDIAEGYSVSREKKESFPLTVTSAQKNPTAFYLCASSNGPGNLGELFFGEGSRLTVL.

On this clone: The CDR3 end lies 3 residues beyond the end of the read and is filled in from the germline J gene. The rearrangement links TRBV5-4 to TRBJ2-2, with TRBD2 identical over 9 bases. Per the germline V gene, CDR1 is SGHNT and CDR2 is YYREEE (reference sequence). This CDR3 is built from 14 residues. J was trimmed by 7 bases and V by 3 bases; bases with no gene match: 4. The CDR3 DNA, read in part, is TGTGCCAGCAGCTCTAGCGGGGTCATCGGGGAG. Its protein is CASSSSGVIGE. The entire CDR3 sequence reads CASSSSGVIGELFF.

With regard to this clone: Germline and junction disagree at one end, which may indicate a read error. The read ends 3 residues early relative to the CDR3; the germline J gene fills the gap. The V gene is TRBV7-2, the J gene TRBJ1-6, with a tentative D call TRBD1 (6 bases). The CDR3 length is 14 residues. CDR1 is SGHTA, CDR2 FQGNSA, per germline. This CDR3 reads CASSSGRGFSPLHF. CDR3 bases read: TGTGCTAGCAGCTCCGGTAGGGGGTTTTCACCC. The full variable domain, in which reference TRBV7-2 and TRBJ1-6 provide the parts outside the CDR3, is GAGVSQSPSNKVTEKGKDVELRCDPISGHTALYWYRQSLGQGLEFLIYFQGNSAPDKSGLPSDRFSAERTGGSVSTLTIQRTQQEDSAVYLCASSSGRGFSPLHFGNGTRLTVT.

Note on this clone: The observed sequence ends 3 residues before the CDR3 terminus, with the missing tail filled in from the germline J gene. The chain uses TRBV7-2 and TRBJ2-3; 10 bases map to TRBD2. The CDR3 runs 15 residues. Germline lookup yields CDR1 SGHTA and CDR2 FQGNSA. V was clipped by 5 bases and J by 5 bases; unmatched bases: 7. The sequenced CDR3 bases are TGTGCCAGCAGCCCTACTAGCGGGGTCGGAGATACG. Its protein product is CASSPTSGVGDT. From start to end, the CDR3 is CASSPTSGVGDTQYF.

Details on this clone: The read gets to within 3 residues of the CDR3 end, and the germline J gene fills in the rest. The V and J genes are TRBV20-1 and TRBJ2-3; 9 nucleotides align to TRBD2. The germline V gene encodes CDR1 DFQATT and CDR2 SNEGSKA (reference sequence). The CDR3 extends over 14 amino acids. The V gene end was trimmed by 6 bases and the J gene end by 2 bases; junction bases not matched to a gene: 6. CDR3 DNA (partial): TGCAGTGCGCCCGGGACTAGCAACACAGATACG. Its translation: CSAPGTSNTDT. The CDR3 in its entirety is CSAPGTSNTDTQYF.

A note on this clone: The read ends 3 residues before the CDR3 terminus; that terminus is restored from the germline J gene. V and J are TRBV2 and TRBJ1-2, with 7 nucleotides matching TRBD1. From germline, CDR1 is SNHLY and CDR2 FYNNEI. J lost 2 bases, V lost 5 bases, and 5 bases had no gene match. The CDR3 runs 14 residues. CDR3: CASSSDRENYGYTF. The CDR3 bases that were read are TGTGCCAGCAGTTCTGACAGGGAAAACTATGGC.